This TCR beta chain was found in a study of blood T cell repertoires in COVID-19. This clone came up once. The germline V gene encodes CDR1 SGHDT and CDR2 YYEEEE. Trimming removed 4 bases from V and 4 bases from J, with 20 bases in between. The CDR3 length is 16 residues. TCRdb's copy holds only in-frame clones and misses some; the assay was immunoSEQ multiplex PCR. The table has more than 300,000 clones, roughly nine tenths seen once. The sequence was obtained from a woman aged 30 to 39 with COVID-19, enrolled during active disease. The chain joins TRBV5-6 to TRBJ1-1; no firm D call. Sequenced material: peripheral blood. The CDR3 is CASSRVLEGISTEAFF. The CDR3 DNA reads TGTGCCAGCAGCCGGGTCCTAGAAGGAATTAGCACTGAAGCTTTCTTT. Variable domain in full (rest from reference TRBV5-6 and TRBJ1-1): DAGVTQSPTHLIKTRGQQVTLRCSPKSGHDTVSWYQQALGQGPQFIFQYYEEEERQRGNFPDRFSGHQFPNYSSELNVNALLLGDSALYLCASSRVLEGISTEAFFGQGTRLTVV.